The 29 T cell receptor beta chains listed next were all sequenced from one sample in a study of human T cells and chemical hapten exposure. TCRdb re-derived calls from the RACE reads in MiXCR, one entry per CDR3 protein. The table lists roughly 100,000 distinct CDR3 sequences, approximately 12% of them singletons. Described time point: pre-sensitization, week 0. Sample treatment: therapeutic diphenylcyclopropenone sensitization with weekly scalp DPC. The sequences come from whole blood, collected in connection with sensitization to the hapten diphenylcyclopropenone (DPC). Source of these receptors: a woman between 50 and 59 years old with alopecia areata. Some clones in this sample may be carry-over from other donors' samples.

This clonotype was detected ten times or more. The chain is built from TRBV3-1 and TRBJ2-7; D ambiguous. The germline gives CDR1 LGHDT, CDR2 YNNKEL (reference sequence). This CDR3 contains 12 residues. The V gene lost 1 base and the J gene lost 2 bases, with 3 bases spanning the gap. DNA of the CDR3: TGTGCCAGCAGCCAAGGTACCTACGAGCAGTACTTC. Protein: CASSQGTYEQYF.

The rearrangement links TRBV28 to TRBJ2-3; TRBD2 is a possible D gene (7 bases). Per germline, CDR1 MDHEN and CDR2 SYDVKM. This CDR3 has 15 amino acids. The V end lost 3 bases, the J end lost 3 bases, and 13 bases lay between the germline ends. The CDR3 loop reads CASSFFSGTTDTQYF. Written as DNA, the CDR3 is TGTGCCAGCAGTTTTTTCAGCGGGACAACAGATACGCAGTATTTT.

This clonotype came up a few times. V is TRBV11-2 and J is TRBJ2-2; TRBD1 or TRBD2 may be the D gene (5 bases each). V was pared by 4 bases and J by 3 bases, with 18 bases between. In germline, CDR1 is SGHAT, CDR2 FQNNGV. This CDR3 comprises 17 residues. The CDR3: CASSSFEGARDTGELFF. In DNA, the CDR3 is TGTGCCAGCAGCTCATTTGAAGGGGCGAGGGACACCGGGGAGCTGTTTTTT.

J is TRBJ2-5 and V is TRBV29-1; no definite D call. The CDR3 length is 11 residues. Germline V gene data show CDR1 as SQVTM and CDR2 as ANQGSEA. Trimming removed 3 bases at V and 4 bases at J, with 6 bases between. The DNA for the CDR3 is TGCAGCGTTGATCCGAGAGAGACCCAGTACTTC. Translated, it gives CSVDPRETQYF.

This clonotype was detected ten times or more. The gene calls are TRBV7-9 and TRBJ2-7, with D maybe TRBD1 (5 bases). The germline gives CDR1 SEHNR, CDR2 FQNEAQ (reference sequence). Trimming pared 5 bases from V and 3 bases from J, leaving 8 bases between. This CDR3 has 12 residues. Here the CDR3 DNA reads TGTGCCAGCAGCGATCAGGGCTACGAGCAGTACTTC. It specifies CASSDQGYEQYF.

This clonotype was found a few times. The chain carries TRBV12-3 or TRBV12-4 and TRBJ2-7; possible D gene TRBD2, 6 bases. Trimming removed 6 bases from V and 3 bases from J, with 15 bases in between. The CDR3 covers 14 residues. For the CDR3, the DNA is TGTGCCAGCAGGTTGGGACTTTCCTTCTACGAGCAGTACTTC. Its protein is CASRLGLSFYEQYF.

This clonotype appeared many times. The rearrangement uses TRBV2 and TRBJ2-3; no firm D call. CDR1 and CDR2 (germline): SNHLY, FYNNEI. The germline V and J ends were trimmed by 1 base and 5 bases, with 13 bases remaining between them. The CDR3 loop spans 15 amino acids. CDR3 region: CASSEGHLSLDTQYF. The CDR3 nucleotides read TGTGCCAGCAGTGAAGGTCATCTTTCCCTAGATACGCAGTATTTT.

CDR3 coding DNA: TGTGCCAGCAGTTTTCCGGGAGCTACCTACGAGCAGTACTTC. Encoded protein: CASSFPGATYEQYF. The V gene is TRBV28, the J gene TRBJ2-7; weak D call: TRBD2 (6 bases). Germline V gene data show CDR1 as MDHEN and CDR2 as SYDVKM. The V end was cut by 3 bases, the J end by 2 bases, with 11 bases between. The CDR3 has 14 amino acids.

This clonotype was seen repeatedly, ten times or more. J is TRBJ1-1 and V is TRBV9; D gene unclear. Germline CDR1 reads SGDLS; CDR2 reads YYNGEE. The CDR3 is 14 amino acids. V was shortened by 4 bases and J by 1 base, with 11 bases between the two germline ends. DNA for the CDR3: TGTGCCAGCAGCCTCCACCATCAGAACACTGAAGCTTTCTTT. This encodes CASSLHHQNTEAFF.

This clonotype was seen at least ten times. The chain combines TRBV6-5 with TRBJ2-7; 7 nucleotides match TRBD1. V dropped 2 bases and J dropped 1; count of bases not matched to a gene: 8. The length of the CDR3 is 16 residues. Germline CDR1 is MNHEY and CDR2 is SVGAGI. This CDR3 reads CASSYAGTVPSYEQYF. The CDR3 nucleotides read TGTGCCAGCAGTTACGCCGGGACAGTCCCATCCTACGAGCAGTACTTC.

V is TRBV4-1 and J is TRBJ1-4; D remains ambiguous. Germline V gene data show CDR1 as MGHRA and CDR2 as YSYEKL. This CDR3 region has 14 residues. The V end lost 1 base, the J end lost 8 bases, and 11 bases lay between the germline ends. As DNA, the CDR3 is TGCGCCAGCAGCCAAGGCGGTCGGTGGGAAAAACTGTTTTTT. This encodes CASSQGGRWEKLFF.

This clonotype appeared a few times. V is TRBV14 and J is TRBJ1-3; D remains ambiguous. The CDR3 spans 17 residues. Trimming cost V 1 base and J 2 bases, with 15 bases left between them. CDR1 is SGHDN and CDR2 is FVKESK in the germline V gene. This chain's CDR3 is CASSQVGRRKAGNTIYF. The CDR3 region has the DNA TGTGCCAGCAGCCAAGTTGGGAGGCGGAAGGCTGGAAACACCATATATTTT.

This clonotype showed up many times. The chain is built from TRBV14 and TRBJ2-1; TRBD2 matches at 15 bases. The germline CDR1 and CDR2 sequences are SGHDN and FVKESK. The CDR3 runs to 21 residues. J was trimmed by 7 bases and V by 3 bases; bases with no gene match: 19. The CDR3 region has the DNA TGTGCCAGCAGCCAGCCTCCCTTTCATTGGTGGGGGACTAGCGGGAGGAATGAGCAGTTCTTC. Protein sequence: CASSQPPFHWWGTSGRNEQFF.

The V gene is TRBV20-1, the J gene TRBJ2-1; 8 bases fit TRBD2. V shed 2 bases and J 0 bases; nucleotides not matched to a gene: 6. The germline CDR1 and CDR2 sequences are DFQATT and SNEGSKA (reference sequence). The CDR3 covers 16 residues. The CDR3 here is CSARNRGGLSYNEQFF. CDR3 in DNA: TGCAGTGCTAGAAACCGCGGGGGGCTCTCCTACAATGAGCAGTTCTTC.

This clonotype was seen repeatedly, ten times or more. The rearrangement uses TRBV14 and TRBJ2-5, with a tentative D call TRBD1 (5 bases). Looked up from germline, CDR1 is SGHDN and CDR2 is FVKESK. The CDR3 is 13 residues long. Trimming took 4 bases from V and 1 from J, leaving 7 bases between them. The CDR3 sequence is CASSRQLQETQYF. In nucleotides, the CDR3 is TGTGCCAGCAGCCGACAGCTCCAAGAGACCCAGTACTTC.

The chain couples TRBV9 to TRBJ2-7; either TRBD1 or TRBD2 may supply D (5 bases each). Germline V gene data show CDR1 as SGDLS and CDR2 as YYNGEE. The CDR3 covers 16 residues. The V gene lost 2 bases and the J gene lost 0 bases, with 15 bases spanning the gap. Written as DNA, the CDR3 is TGTGCCAGCAGCGTCCTCCCCCGGGACGTCTCCTACGAGCAGTACTTC. It encodes CASSVLPRDVSYEQYF.

This clonotype showed up many times. V usage is TRBV27 and J usage is TRBJ1-5, with 7 positions matching TRBD1. V was pared by 5 bases and J by 0 bases, with 4 bases of the junction left unmatched. CDR1 is MNHEY, CDR2 SMNVEV, per germline (reference sequence). CDR3 size: 15 residues. The CDR3, as DNA: TGTGCCAGCAGTAGGGGACAGCATAGCAATCAGCCCCAGCATTTT. Protein product: CASSRGQHSNQPQHF.

A single count supports this clonotype. The V and J genes are TRBV7-2 and TRBJ2-1, with 9 bases identical to TRBD2. V lost 6 bases to trimming and J lost 5 bases; unmatched junction nucleotides: 11. The CDR3 totals 16 residues. The germline V gene encodes CDR1 SGHTA and CDR2 FQGNSA. The chain's CDR3 is CASRRAGTSRHNEQFF. As DNA, the CDR3 is TGTGCCAGCAGGCGTGCCGGGACTAGCCGGCACAATGAGCAGTTCTTC.

The chain uses TRBV3-1 and TRBJ2-1, with 11 bases identical to TRBD2. Germline CDR1 is LGHDT and CDR2 is YNNKEL (reference sequence). The trim removed 6 bases at V and 6 bases at J, leaving 4 bases unmatched. This CDR3 is 14 amino acids long. The CDR3 nucleotides read TGTGCCAGCAGACCGGGACTAGCGGCCAATGAGCAGTTCTTC. Translating it yields CASRPGLAANEQFF.

There are a few counts of this clonotype. V usage is TRBV7-2 and J usage is TRBJ2-5, with unresolved D. In germline, CDR1 is SGHTA, CDR2 FQGNSA. This CDR3 comprises 14 residues. V lost 0 bases and J 4 bases, leaving 9 bases between the germline ends. The chain's CDR3 is CASSLAGIRETQYF. In nucleotides, the CDR3 is TGTGCCAGCAGCTTAGCTGGCATTCGAGAGACCCAGTACTTC. Filled out from reference TRBV7-2 and TRBJ2-5, the complete variable domain reads GAGVSQSPSNKVTEKGKDVELRCDPISGHTALYWYRQSLGQGLEFLIYFQGNSAPDKSGLPSDRFSAERTGGSVSTLTIQRTQQEDSAVYLCASSLAGIRETQYFGPGTRLLVL.

The sample holds many counts of this clonotype. The rearrangement links TRBV4-1 to TRBJ2-3, with TRBD2 matching 8 bases. The CDR3 is made up of 17 amino acids. J gave up 4 bases and V 0 bases, and 9 bases lay outside the gene matches. CDR1 is MGHRA and CDR2 is YSYEKL in the germline V gene. The CDR3 nucleotides read TGCGCCAGCAGCCAAGATCGCAGGGCTAGCGGGCCAGATACGCAGTATTTT. Translation gives CASSQDRRASGPDTQYF.

This clonotype was observed a handful of times. V gene TRBV12-3 or TRBV12-4 combines with J gene TRBJ2-5; D remains ambiguous. Trimming removed 1 base from V and 5 bases from J, with 11 bases in between. The CDR3 length is 14 residues. In nucleotides, the CDR3 is TGTGCCAGCAGTTTAGGAGACCTGATGGAGACCCAGTACTTC. Its translation is CASSLGDLMETQYF.

This clonotype was recorded at least ten times. This chain joins TRBV15 and TRBJ2-7; D is perhaps TRBD1 (6 bases). The CDR3 covers 14 residues. V was trimmed by 4 bases and J by 3 bases, leaving 13 bases between them. The germline gives CDR1 LNHNV, CDR2 YYDKDF (reference sequence). CDR3 sequence (DNA): TGTGCCACCAGCACACTGACAGGAAACTACGAGCAGTACTTC. Its protein is CATSTLTGNYEQYF.

This clonotype was picked up a small number of times. The chain links TRBV18 to TRBJ1-1; 8 positions agree with TRBD1. With V trimmed by 5 bases and J by 6 bases, 14 bases remained unmatched. The CDR3 consists of 16 residues. CDR1 KGHSH and CDR2 LQKENI come from the germline V gene. The CDR3 nucleotides are TGTGCCAGCTCATCGAGTCCCGGGACAGGTGGGGCTGAAGCTTTCTTT. Protein product: CASSSSPGTGGAEAFF. Drawing the rest from reference TRBV18 and TRBJ1-1, the complete variable domain is NAGVMQNPRHLVRRRGQEARLRCSPMKGHSHVYWYRQLPEEGLKFMVYLQKENIIDESGMPKERFSAEFPKEGPSILRIQQVVRGDSAAYFCASSSSPGTGGAEAFFGQGTRLTVV.

The chain joins TRBV2 to TRBJ2-1; the D call may be TRBD1 or TRBD2 (5 bases each). Germline CDR1 and CDR2: SNHLY and FYNNEI. The germline V and J ends were trimmed by 6 bases and 6 bases, with 12 bases remaining between them. The CDR3 length is 13 residues. CDR3 sequence (DNA): TGTGCCAGCAGCCGCCGGGGCATCAATGAGCAGTTCTTC. This translates into CASSRRGINEQFF.

The chain combines TRBV6-2 or TRBV6-3 with TRBJ2-1; no clear D. CDR3 length: 15 residues. V was trimmed by 3 bases and J by 2 bases, leaving 11 bases between them. Germline V lookup: CDR1 MNHEY, CDR2 SVGEGT. The CDR3 sequence: CASSYRAGAYNEQFF. Here the CDR3 DNA reads TGTGCCAGCAGTTATAGGGCAGGAGCCTACAATGAGCAGTTCTTC.

The sample holds many counts of this clonotype. This sequence joins TRBV3-1 and TRBJ1-3, with TRBD1 matching 9 bases. Germline V lookup: CDR1 LGHDT, CDR2 YNNKEL (reference sequence). The CDR3 sequence is 16 residues long. Trimming took 4 bases from V and 4 from J; bases not matched to a gene: 8. CDR3 nucleotide sequence: TGTGCCAGCAGCCTCACACAGGGGGCTACAGGAAACACCATATATTTT. This gives the protein CASSLTQGATGNTIYF.

The sample holds a few counts of this clonotype. The chain uses TRBV7-2 and TRBJ1-1; D is ambiguous. The CDR3 is 13 amino acids. Trimming took 3 bases from V and 5 from J, leaving 10 bases between them. Germline V gene data show CDR1 as SGHTA and CDR2 as FQGNSA. CDR3: CASSLRFWTEAFF. As DNA, the CDR3 is TGTGCCAGCAGCTTGAGGTTTTGGACTGAAGCTTTCTTT.

This clonotype was picked up a small number of times. This CDR3 reads CASSKADARQETQYF. In DNA form, the CDR3 reads TGTGCCAGCAGCAAAGCCGACGCGCGCCAAGAGACCCAGTACTTC. The V and J genes are TRBV7-8 and TRBJ2-5; no definite D call. This CDR3 is 15 amino acids long. CDR1 is SGHVS and CDR2 is FQNEAQ in the germline V gene. Trimming removed 5 bases from V and 1 base from J, with 14 bases in between.